Listed below are T cell receptor beta chains from one sample, sequenced in a study of OX40 agonist ivuxolimab in advanced cancers. The protocol was immunoSEQ multiplex PCR, while the TCRdb copy is restricted to in-frame clones and leaves out a portion. The repertoire consists of more than 50,000 clones, with roughly 86% occurring once and the leading ten covering roughly 5.2%. The material was CD4+ or CD8+ T cells sorted from blood, obtained in a trial of the OX40 agonist ivuxolimab. The receptors originated from an adult with an advanced solid tumor such as melanoma, head and neck, liver or kidney cancer. The CDR3 runs from the conserved cysteine through the conserved F or W. Each record gives: clone size, V gene, J gene, D gene, CDR3 DNA, CDR3 protein. D genes are given only for firm matches. Not every row has a clone size; where given, it reads once, few, many or a size class.

>NA|TRBV11-2|TRBJ2-1|NA
TGTGCCAGCGGTTTAAATTCGGGGGGCTTCGATGAGCAGTTCTTC
CASGLNSGGFDEQFF
>NA|TRBV27|TRBJ2-7|NA
TGTGCCAGCAGTTTATCGATCACGTTTTCCTACGAGCAGTACTTC
CASSLSITFSYEQYF
>NA|TRBV12-2|TRBJ2-1|NA
TGTGCAAGTCGCTTAATGAATAACGGTGTCTCCTCCTACAATGAGCAGTTCTTC
CASRLMNNGVSSYNEQFF
>NA|TRBV7-8|TRBJ2-5|NA
TGTGCCAGCAGCCAAACCCATCGGGGTGAGACCCAGTACTTC
CASSQTHRGETQYF
>NA|TRBV20-1|TRBJ2-5|NA
TGCAGTGCTATAAAAGAGACCCAGTACTTC
CSAIKETQYF
>NA|TRBV7-9|TRBJ2-2|NA
TGTGCCAGCAGCCATACAGGGCCCGGGGAGCTGTTTTTT
CASSHTGPGELFF
>NA|TRBV9|TRBJ1-3|NA
TGTGCCAGCAGCGTAGAAGGAGCAGGAAACACCATATATTTT
CASSVEGAGNTIYF
>NA|TRBV30|TRBJ1-6|NA
TGTGCCTGGAGTGTACCGGGACGAAGTAATTCACCCCTCCACTTT
CAWSVPGRSNSPLHF
>NA|TRBV9|TRBJ2-3|TRBD2
TGTGCCAGCAGCTCCTCCGGGACTAGCGGTACAGATACGCAGTATTTT
CASSSSGTSGTDTQYF
>NA|TRBV11-2|TRBJ2-5|NA
TGTGCCAGCAGCTTAGGGGACTTGACTCCTCAAGAGACCCAGTACTTC
CASSLGDLTPQETQYF
>NA|TRBV10-2|TRBJ2-1|NA
TGCGCCAGCAGTGAGGAGGGGGGGCGCTTCTCCAATGAGCAGTTCTTC
CASSEEGGRFSNEQFF
>NA|TRBV7-9|TRBJ2-1|NA
TGTGCCAGCAGCTTAGCTAGCGTCTCCTACAATGAGCAGTTCTTC
CASSLASVSYNEQFF
>once|TRBV9|TRBJ1-2|NA
TGTGCCAGCAGCATGGGGAGTTCGAACTATGGCTACACCTTC
CASSMGSSNYGYTF
>NA|TRBV2|TRBJ2-1|TRBD2
TGTGCCCGAGGGACTAGCGCGAGCTCCTACAATGAGCAGTTCTTC
CARGTSASSYNEQFF
>NA|TRBV5-1|TRBJ1-3|NA
TGCGCCAGCAGCTTGGCCCTACCCGGAAACACCATATATTTT
CASSLALPGNTIYF
>NA|TRBV11-3|TRBJ1-5|NA
TGTGCCAGCAGCATCTGCGGGGGCCGTCAGCCCCAGCATTTT
CASSICGGRQPQHF
>NA|TRBV18|TRBJ1-1|NA
TGTGCCAGCTCACCAAAGGCAGTCACTGAAGCTTTCTTT
CASSPKAVTEAFF
>NA|TRBV4-2|TRBJ1-3|NA
TGTGCCAGCAGCCAAGGGCCGGGTACGGGGAGCTCTGGAAACACCATATATTTT
CASSQGPGTGSSGNTIYF
>NA|TRBV7-8|TRBJ2-5|NA
TGTGCCAGCACCCTAAAGGGCAGCGGAGAGACCCAGTACTTC
CASTLKGSGETQYF
>NA|TRBV7-2|TRBJ2-5|NA
TGTGCCAGCAGCTTCGGACACTTACAAGAGACCCAGTACTTC
CASSFGHLQETQYF
>NA|TRBV5-5|TRBJ2-1|TRBD2
TGTGCCAGCAGCCTCGACAGCGGGGCCTACAATGAGCAGTTCTTC
CASSLDSGAYNEQFF
>NA|TRBV9|TRBJ2-7|NA
TGTGCCAGCAGCGTAGCAGGGGCCCCCTACGAGCAGTACTTC
CASSVAGAPYEQYF
>NA|TRBV5-1|TRBJ2-3|TRBD2
TGCGCCAGCAGGGTAGCGGGAGTAAGAGATACGCAGTATTTT
CASRVAGVRDTQYF
>NA|TRBV12-5|TRBJ1-1|NA
TGTGCTAGTGGTTTGGTACAGGGAGACATGACTATAGGCGAAGCTTTCTTT
CASGLVQGDMTIGEAFF
>once|TRBV6-6|TRBJ1-1|NA
TGTGCCAGCAGTTACTCTTGGACAGTTGACACTGAAGCTTTCTTT
CASSYSWTVDTEAFF
>NA|TRBV19|TRBJ1-6|NA
TGTGCCAGTAGTAGACAGCAGGGGACACCCCTCCACTTT
CASSRQQGTPLHF
>NA|TRBV5-4|TRBJ2-5|TRBD1
TGTGCCAGCAGCCCGGACAGGGGGCGCGAGGAGACCCAGTACTTC
CASSPDRGREETQYF
>NA|TRBV18|TRBJ1-2|TRBD1
TGTGCCAGCTCACCTTGGGACAGGGCTGGCGGAGGCTACACCTTC
CASSPWDRAGGGYTF
>NA|TRBV6-6|TRBJ1-6|TRBD1
TGTGCCAGCAAGGAGTTGGGACAGAGTAATTCACCCCTCCACTTT
CASKELGQSNSPLHF
>NA|TRBV10-2|TRBJ2-2|TRBD2
TGCGCCAGCAGGGGACTAGCGGGGGGCCTCAACACCGGGGAGCTGTTTTTT
CASRGLAGGLNTGELFF
>NA|TRBV4-3|TRBJ2-7|TRBD2
TGCGCCAGCAGCCTAGCGGGGGGGAAATACGAGCAGTACTTC
CASSLAGGKYEQYF
>NA|TRBV21-1|TRBJ1-2|NA
TGTGCCAGCAGCAAAGTTCGAAGGTCTGGTGGCTACACCTTC
CASSKVRRSGGYTF